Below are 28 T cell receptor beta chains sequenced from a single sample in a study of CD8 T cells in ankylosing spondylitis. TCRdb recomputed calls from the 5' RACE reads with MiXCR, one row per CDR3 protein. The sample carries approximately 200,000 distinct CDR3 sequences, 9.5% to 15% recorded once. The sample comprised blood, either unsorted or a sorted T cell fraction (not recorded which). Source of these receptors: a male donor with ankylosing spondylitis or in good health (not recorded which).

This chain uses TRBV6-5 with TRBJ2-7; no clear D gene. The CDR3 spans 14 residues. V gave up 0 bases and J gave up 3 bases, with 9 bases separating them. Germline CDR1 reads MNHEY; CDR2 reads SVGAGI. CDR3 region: CASSYSAENYEQYF. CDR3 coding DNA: TGTGCCAGCAGTTACTCCGCTGAGAACTACGAGCAGTACTTC.

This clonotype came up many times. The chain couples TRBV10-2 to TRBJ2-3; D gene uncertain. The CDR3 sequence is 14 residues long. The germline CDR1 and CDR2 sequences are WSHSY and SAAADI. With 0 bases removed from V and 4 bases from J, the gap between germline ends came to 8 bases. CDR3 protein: CASSESNSADTQYF. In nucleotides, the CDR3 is TGCGCCAGCAGTGAGTCGAACTCGGCAGATACGCAGTATTTT.

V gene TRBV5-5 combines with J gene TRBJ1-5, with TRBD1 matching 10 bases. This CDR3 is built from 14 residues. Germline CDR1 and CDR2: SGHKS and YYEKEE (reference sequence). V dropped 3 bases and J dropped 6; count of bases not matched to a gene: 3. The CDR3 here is CASSSGQGVQPQHF. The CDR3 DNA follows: TGTGCCAGCAGCTCCGGACAGGGGGTTCAGCCCCAGCATTTT. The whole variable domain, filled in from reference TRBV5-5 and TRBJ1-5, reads DAGVTQSPTHLIKTRGQQVTLRCSPISGHKSVSWYQQVLGQGPQFIFQYYEKEERGRGNFPDRFSARQFPNYSSELNVNALLLGDSALYLCASSSGQGVQPQHFGDGTRLSIL.

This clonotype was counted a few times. CDR3 in DNA: TGCAGTGCTAGAGATCTTCTAGCGGGAGATGGGCCTCAAGAGACCCAGTACTTC. Protein sequence: CSARDLLAGDGPQETQYF. The J gene is TRBJ2-5, the V gene TRBV20-1, with 10 bases fitting TRBD2. Germline CDR1 and CDR2: DFQATT and SNEGSKA (reference sequence). V was clipped by 0 bases and J by 2 bases; unmatched bases: 12. The CDR3 is 18 residues long.

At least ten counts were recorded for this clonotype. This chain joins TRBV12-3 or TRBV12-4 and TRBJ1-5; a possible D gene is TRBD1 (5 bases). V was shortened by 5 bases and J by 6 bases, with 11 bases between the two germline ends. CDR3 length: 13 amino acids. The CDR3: CASSLPGTQPQHF. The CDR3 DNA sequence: TGTGCCAGCAGTCTCCCGGGGACTCAGCCCCAGCATTTT.

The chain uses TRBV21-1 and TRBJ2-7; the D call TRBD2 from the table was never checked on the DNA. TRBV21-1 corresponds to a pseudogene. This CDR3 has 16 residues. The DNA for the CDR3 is TGTGCCAGCAGCCCAAACCCGGGGGGAGGACCTTACGAGCAGTACTTC. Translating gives CASSPNPGGGPYEQYF.

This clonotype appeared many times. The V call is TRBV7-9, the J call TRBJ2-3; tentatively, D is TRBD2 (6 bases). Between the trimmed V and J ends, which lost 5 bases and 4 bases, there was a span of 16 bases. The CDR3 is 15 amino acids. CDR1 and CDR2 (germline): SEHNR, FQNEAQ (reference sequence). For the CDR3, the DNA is TGTGCCAGCAGCGTCGAGGGCGGGACCGCAGATACGCAGTATTTT. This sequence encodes CASSVEGGTADTQYF.

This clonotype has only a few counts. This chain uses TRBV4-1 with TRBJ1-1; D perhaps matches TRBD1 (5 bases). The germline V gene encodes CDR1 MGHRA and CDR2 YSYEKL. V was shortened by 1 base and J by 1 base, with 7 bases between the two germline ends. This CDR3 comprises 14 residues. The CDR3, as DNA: TGCGCCAGCAGCCAAGGGGGGACGAACACTGAAGCTTTCTTT. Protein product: CASSQGGTNTEAFF.

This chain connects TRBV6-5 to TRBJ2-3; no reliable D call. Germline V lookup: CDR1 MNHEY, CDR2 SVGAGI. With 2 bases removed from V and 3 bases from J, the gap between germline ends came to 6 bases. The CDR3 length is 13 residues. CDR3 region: CASSYGITDTQYF. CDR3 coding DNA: TGTGCCAGCAGTTACGGCATTACAGATACGCAGTATTTT.

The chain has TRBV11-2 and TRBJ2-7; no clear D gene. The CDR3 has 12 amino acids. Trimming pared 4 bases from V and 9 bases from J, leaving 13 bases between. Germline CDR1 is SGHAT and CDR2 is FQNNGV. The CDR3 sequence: CASSSVGVGQYF. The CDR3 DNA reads TGTGCCAGCAGCTCCGTGGGTGTGGGGCAGTACTTC.

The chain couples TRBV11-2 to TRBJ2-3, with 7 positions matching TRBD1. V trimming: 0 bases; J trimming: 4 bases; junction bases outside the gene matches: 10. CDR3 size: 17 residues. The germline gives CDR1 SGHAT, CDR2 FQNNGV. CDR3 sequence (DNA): TGTGCCAGCAGCTTAGACGAGGGGGAGACAGGGTCAGATACGCAGTATTTT. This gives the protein CASSLDEGETGSDTQYF.

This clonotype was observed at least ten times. The CDR3: CASSSPPTDTQYF. The CDR3 DNA follows: TGTGCCAGCAGCTCCCCCCCGACAGATACGCAGTATTTT. V gene TRBV7-2 combines with J gene TRBJ2-3; D call uncertain. CDR1 is SGHTA, CDR2 FQGNSA, per germline. Trimming cost V 4 bases and J 3 bases, with 8 bases left between them. CDR3 length: 13 residues.

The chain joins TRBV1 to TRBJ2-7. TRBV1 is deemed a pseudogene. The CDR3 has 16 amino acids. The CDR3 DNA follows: TGCACCAGCAGCCCGAATAGCTGTGGGAGTTCCCACGAGCAGTACTTC. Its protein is CTSSPNSCGSSHEQYF.

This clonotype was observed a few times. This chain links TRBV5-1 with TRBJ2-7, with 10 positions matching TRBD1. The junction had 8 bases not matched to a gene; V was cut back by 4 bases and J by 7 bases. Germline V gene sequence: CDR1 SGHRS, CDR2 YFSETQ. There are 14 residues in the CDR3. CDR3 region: CASSIGTGVDEQYF. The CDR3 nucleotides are TGCGCCAGCAGCATCGGGACAGGGGTGGATGAGCAGTACTTC.

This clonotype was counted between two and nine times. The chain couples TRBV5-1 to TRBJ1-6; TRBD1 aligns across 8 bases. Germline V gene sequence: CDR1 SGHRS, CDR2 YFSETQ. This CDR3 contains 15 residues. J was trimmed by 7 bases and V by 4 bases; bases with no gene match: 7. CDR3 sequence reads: CASSLGQGGNSPLHF. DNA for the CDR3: TGCGCCAGCAGCCTTGGACAGGGTGGGAATTCACCCCTCCACTTT.

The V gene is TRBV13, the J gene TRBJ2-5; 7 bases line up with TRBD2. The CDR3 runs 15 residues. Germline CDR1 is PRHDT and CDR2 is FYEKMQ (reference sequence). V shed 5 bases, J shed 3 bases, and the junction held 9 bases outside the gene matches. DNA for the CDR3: TGTGCCAGCAGCCTTACTAGCGTAAGCAAAGAGACCCAGTACTTC. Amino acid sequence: CASSLTSVSKETQYF. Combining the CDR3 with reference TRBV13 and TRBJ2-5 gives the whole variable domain AAGVIQSPRHLIKEKRETATLKCYPIPRHDTVYWYQQGPGQDPQFLISFYEKMQSDKGSIPDRFSAQQFSDYHSELNMSSLELGDSALYFCASSLTSVSKETQYFGPGTRLLVL.

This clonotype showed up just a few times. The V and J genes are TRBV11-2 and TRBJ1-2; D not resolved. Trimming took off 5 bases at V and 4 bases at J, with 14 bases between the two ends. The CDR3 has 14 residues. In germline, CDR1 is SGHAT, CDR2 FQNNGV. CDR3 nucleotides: TGTGCCAGCAGCCTCCCGGGCTCTCTCTATGGCTACACCTTC. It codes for CASSLPGSLYGYTF.

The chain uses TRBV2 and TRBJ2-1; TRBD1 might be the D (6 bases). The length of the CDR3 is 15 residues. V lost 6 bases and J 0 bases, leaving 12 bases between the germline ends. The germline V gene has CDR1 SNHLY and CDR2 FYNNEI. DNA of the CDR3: TGTGCCAGCAGCATCTCACAGGGCTCCTACAATGAGCAGTTCTTC. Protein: CASSISQGSYNEQFF. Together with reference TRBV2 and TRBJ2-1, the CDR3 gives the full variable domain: EPEVTQTPSHQVTQMGQEVILRCVPISNHLYFYWYRQILGQKVEFLVSFYNNEISEKSEIFDDQFSVERPDGSNFTLKIRSTKLEDSAMYFCASSISQGSYNEQFFGPGTRLTVL.

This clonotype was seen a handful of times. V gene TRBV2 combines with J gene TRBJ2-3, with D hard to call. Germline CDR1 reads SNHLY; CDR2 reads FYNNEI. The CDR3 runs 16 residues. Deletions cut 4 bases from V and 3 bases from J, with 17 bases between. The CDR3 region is CASSGLRRAGTDTQYF. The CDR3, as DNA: TGTGCCAGCAGTGGTCTCCGTAGGGCAGGAACAGATACGCAGTATTTT.

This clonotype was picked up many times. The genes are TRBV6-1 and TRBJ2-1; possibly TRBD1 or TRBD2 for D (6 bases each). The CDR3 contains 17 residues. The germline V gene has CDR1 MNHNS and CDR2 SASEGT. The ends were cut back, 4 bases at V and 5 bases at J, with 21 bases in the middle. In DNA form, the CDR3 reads TGTGCCAGCAGTGCCTCAGGGGTACTAGCCCCCCACAATGAGCAGTTCTTC. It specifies CASSASGVLAPHNEQFF.

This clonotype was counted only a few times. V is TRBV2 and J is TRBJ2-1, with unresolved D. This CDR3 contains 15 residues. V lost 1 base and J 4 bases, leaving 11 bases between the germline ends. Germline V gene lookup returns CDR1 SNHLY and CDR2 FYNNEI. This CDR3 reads CASSEEAPYYNEQFF. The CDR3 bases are TGTGCCAGCAGTGAAGAGGCTCCTTATTACAATGAGCAGTTCTTC.

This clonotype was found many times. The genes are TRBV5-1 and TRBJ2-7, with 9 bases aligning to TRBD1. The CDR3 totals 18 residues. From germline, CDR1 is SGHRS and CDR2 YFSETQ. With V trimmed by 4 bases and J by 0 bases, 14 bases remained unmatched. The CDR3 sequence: CASSTGTGLVISSYEQYF. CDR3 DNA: TGCGCCAGCAGCACCGGGACAGGGTTGGTTATCTCCTCCTACGAGCAGTACTTC.

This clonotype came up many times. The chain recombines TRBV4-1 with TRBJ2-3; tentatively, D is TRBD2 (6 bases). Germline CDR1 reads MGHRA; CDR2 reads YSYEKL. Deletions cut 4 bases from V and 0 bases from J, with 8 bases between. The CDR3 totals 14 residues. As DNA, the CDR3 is TGCGCCAGCAGCCCAGGGACTAGCACAGATACGCAGTATTTT. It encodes CASSPGTSTDTQYF.

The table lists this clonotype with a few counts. The CDR3 reads CASSLVIGINEQFF. CDR3 nucleotide sequence: TGTGCCAGCAGCTTAGTAATAGGGATCAATGAGCAGTTCTTC. This chain joins TRBV7-6 and TRBJ2-1; D remains unclear. The CDR3 contains 14 residues. Germline CDR1 is SGHVS and CDR2 is FNYEAQ. The V and J ends lost 1 base and 6 bases respectively, with 10 bases between them.

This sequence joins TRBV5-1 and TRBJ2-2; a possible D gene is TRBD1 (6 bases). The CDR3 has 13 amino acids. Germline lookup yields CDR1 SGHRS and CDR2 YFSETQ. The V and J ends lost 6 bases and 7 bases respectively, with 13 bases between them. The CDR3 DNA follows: TGCGCCAGCACCCCGCTGGACAGCGGGGAGCTGTTTTTT. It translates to CASTPLDSGELFF.

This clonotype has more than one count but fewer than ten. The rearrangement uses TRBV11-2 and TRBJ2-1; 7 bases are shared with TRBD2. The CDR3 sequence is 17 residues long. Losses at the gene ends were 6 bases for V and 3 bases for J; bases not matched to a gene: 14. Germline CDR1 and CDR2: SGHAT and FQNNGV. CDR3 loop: CASSPIAGGRIYNEQFF. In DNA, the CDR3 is TGTGCCAGCAGTCCCATCGCGGGCGGGAGAATCTACAATGAGCAGTTCTTC.

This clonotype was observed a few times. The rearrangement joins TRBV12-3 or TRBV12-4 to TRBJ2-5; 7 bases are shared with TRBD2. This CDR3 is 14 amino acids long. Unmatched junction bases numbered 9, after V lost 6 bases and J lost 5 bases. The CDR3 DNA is TGTGCCAGCAGCCCTGGGGAGGGCCCGGAGACCCAGTACTTC. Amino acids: CASSPGEGPETQYF.

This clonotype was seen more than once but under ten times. The CDR3 reads CSVEPHPGTFLSYNEQFF. For the CDR3, the DNA is TGCAGCGTTGAACCCCATCCCGGGACATTCCTCTCCTACAATGAGCAGTTCTTC. The chain is built from TRBV29-1 and TRBJ2-1; the D gene is possibly TRBD1 (6 bases). Trimming stripped 2 bases from V and 0 bases from J, with 20 bases between. Per the germline V gene, CDR1 is SQVTM and CDR2 is ANQGSEA. The CDR3 is made up of 18 amino acids.